This T cell receptor (beta chain) was sequenced during a study of shared clonotypes between healthy human individuals. Assay: immunoSEQ multiplex PCR; the TCRdb copy retains only in-frame clones and omits some. The sample lists about 2 million clones, roughly 94% seen once, with around 0.13% in the top ten. Germline CDR1 GTSNPN, CDR2 SVGIG (reference sequence). The CDR3 is 13 residues long. The V gene lost 2 bases and the J gene lost 11 bases, with 18 bases spanning the gap. The receptor comes from a man between 18 and 29 years old in good health. The sample taken for sequencing was naive CD4+ T cells sorted from blood. Indicated subset: CD45RA+ positively selected. The V call is TRBV30, the J call TRBJ1-1, with D possibly being TRBD1 (6 bases). The chain's CDR3 is CAWSNSQGGRAFF. CDR3 DNA sequence: TGTGCCTGGAGTAACTCACAGGGCGGGAGGGCTTTCTTT.